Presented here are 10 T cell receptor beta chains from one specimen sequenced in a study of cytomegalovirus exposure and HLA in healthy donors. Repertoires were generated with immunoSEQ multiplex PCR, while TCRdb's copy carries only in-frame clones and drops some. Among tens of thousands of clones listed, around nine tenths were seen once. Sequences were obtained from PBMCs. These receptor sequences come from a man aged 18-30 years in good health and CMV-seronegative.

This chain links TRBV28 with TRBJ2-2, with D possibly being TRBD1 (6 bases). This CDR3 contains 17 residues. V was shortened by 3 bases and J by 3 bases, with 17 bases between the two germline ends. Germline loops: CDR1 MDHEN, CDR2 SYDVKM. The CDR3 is CASSFVSWPGDTGELFF. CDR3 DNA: TGTGCCAGCAGTTTCGTAAGCTGGCCAGGGGACACCGGGGAGCTGTTTTTT.

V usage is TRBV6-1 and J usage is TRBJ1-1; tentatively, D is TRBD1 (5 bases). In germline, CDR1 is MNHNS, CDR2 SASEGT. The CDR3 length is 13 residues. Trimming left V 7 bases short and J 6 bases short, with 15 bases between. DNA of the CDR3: TGTGCCAGCAACCGGAGGGGAATTCCTGAAGCTTTCTTT. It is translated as CASNRRGIPEAFF.

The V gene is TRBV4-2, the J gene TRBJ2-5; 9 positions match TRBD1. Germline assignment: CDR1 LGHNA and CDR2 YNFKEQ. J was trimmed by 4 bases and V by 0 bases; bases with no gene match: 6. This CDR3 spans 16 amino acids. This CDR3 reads CASSQETGGLLETQYF. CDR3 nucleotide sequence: TGTGCCAGCAGCCAAGAAACAGGGGGCTTGTTAGAGACCCAGTACTTC.

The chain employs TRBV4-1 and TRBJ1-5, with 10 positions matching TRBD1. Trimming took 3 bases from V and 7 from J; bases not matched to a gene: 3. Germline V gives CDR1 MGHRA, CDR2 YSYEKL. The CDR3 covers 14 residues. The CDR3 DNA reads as TGCGCCAGCAGCCATGGGACAGGGGCGCAGCCCCAGCATTTT. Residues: CASSHGTGAQPQHF.

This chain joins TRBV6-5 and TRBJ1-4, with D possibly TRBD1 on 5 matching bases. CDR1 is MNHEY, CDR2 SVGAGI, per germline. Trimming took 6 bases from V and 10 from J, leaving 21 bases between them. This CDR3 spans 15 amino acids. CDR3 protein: CASSSMAGPPRKLFF. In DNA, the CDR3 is TGTGCCAGCAGCTCAATGGCGGGACCACCACGAAAACTGTTTTTT.

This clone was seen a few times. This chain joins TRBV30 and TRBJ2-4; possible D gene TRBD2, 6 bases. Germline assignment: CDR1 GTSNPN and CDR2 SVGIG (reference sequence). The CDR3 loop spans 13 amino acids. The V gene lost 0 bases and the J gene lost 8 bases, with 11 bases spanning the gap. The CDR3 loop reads CAWSVTGGHIQYF. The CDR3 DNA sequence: TGTGCCTGGAGTGTGACCGGGGGACACATTCAGTACTTC.

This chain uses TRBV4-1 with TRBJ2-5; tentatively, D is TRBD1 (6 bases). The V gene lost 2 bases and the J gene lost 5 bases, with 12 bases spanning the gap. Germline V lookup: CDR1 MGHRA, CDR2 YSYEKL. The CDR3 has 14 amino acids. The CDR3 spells CASSQQGFWETQYF. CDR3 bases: TGCGCCAGCAGCCAACAGGGGTTCTGGGAGACCCAGTACTTC.

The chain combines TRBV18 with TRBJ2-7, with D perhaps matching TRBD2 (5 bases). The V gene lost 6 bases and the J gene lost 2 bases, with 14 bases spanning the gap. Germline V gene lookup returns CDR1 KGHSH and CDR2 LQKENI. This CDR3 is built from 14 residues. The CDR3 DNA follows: TGTGCCAGCTCCCCGGTTGGGAGCACCTACGAGCAGTACTTC. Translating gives CASSPVGSTYEQYF.

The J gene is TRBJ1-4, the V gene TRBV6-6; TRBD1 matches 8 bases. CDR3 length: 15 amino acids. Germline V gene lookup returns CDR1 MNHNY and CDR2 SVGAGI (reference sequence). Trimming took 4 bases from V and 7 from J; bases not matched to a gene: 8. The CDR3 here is CASSLIRGQGEKLFF. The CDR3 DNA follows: TGTGCCAGCAGTTTGATCAGGGGGCAGGGTGAAAAACTGTTTTTT.

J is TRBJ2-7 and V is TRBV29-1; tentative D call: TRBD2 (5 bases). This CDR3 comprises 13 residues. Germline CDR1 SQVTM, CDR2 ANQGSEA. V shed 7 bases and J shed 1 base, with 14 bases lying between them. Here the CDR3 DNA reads TGCAGCGGCAAAGCAAGCGGTTCCTACGAGCAGTACTTC. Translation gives CSGKASGSYEQYF.